The clone carrying this T cell receptor beta chain was picked up one time. The sample comes from a study of cytomegalovirus exposure and HLA in healthy donors. The CDR3 sequence is 13 residues long. With 6 bases removed from V and 0 bases from J, the gap between germline ends came to 5 bases. Germline lookup yields CDR1 SNHLY and CDR2 FYNNEI. With 60 Vbeta and 13 Jbeta primers, the PCR was carried out. The repertoire was sequenced with immunoSEQ multiplex PCR; TCRdb's copy has only in-frame clones and lacks some. The sample shows over 150,000 clones, about four fifths of them seen only once. The sequence was collected from a woman aged 50 to 60 in good health and CMV-seronegative. The V and J genes are TRBV2 and TRBJ2-2; D call uncertain. The sequencing sample was made of PBMCs. CDR3 sequence: CASRRSNTGELFF. The CDR3, as DNA: TGTGCCAGCAGGCGGTCGAACACCGGGGAGCTGTTTTTT.